This T cell receptor beta chain was sequenced in a study of T cell clonotyping in hematopoietic cell transplantation. Study-level findings and limits: Pathologically expanded recipient clonotypes increased progressively from day 30 to day 180 as diversity fell.

Method: immunoSEQ multiplex PCR; TCRdb's copy keeps in-frame clones and lacks some. The sample contains approximately 11,000 clones, approximately 90% of which appear only once. As for this clone: What it binds is unknown.

The CDR3 sequence is 17 residues long. Trimming at V came to 0 bases and at J to 4 bases, leaving 5 bases not matched to a gene. Germline V gene sequence: CDR1 MGHRA, CDR2 YSYEKL. The receptor's source is a woman in her forties or fifties in good health. Some clones in this sample may be carry-over from other donors' samples. This chain uses TRBV4-1 with TRBJ2-5; TRBD2 aligns across 13 bases. Material for sequencing was peripheral blood mononuclear cells. CDR3 DNA: TGCGCCAGCAGCCAAGAAGATGGACTAGCGGGGGCAGAGACCCAGTACTTC. Translated, it gives CASSQEDGLAGAETQYF.